Presented here are 20 T cell receptor beta chains from one specimen sequenced in a study of cytomegalovirus exposure and HLA in healthy donors. Clones were sequenced by immunoSEQ multiplex PCR, and TCRdb holds only the in-frame ones, with some missing. This sample yields 65,000 to 75,000 clones, of which 94% are seen a single time; more than 2.5% belongs to the top ten. Sample: PBMCs. These receptors were obtained from a woman aged 18-29 years in good health and CMV-seropositive.

J is TRBJ2-7 and V is TRBV29-1, with 8 bases that match TRBD2. Trimming removed 4 bases from V and 4 bases from J; junction bases left unmatched: 9. This CDR3 has 14 residues. Germline V lookup: CDR1 SQVTM, CDR2 ANQGSEA. The CDR3 DNA follows: TGCAGCGTTGGGATAAGCGGGAGATCGTACGAGCAGTACTTC. Protein sequence: CSVGISGRSYEQYF.

The chain carries TRBV27 and TRBJ1-2; D may be TRBD1 (6 bases). Germline V gene lookup returns CDR1 MNHEY and CDR2 SMNVEV (reference sequence). V lost 4 bases and J lost 6, with 15 bases in between. The CDR3 is 14 amino acids. CDR3 protein: CASSSAGRGHGYTF. CDR3 DNA sequence: TGTGCCAGCAGTTCCGCGGGCAGGGGCCATGGCTACACCTTC.

V gene TRBV29-1 combines with J gene TRBJ2-3; D is possibly TRBD1 (5 bases). The germline CDR1 and CDR2 sequences are SQVTM and ANQGSEA. CDR3 length: 12 residues. Trimming took 7 bases from V and 1 from J, leaving 9 bases between them. The CDR3 loop reads CSELTGTDTQYF. CDR3 sequence (DNA): TGCAGCGAACTGACAGGCACAGATACGCAGTATTTT.

The chain employs TRBV5-1 and TRBJ1-2; D not certain. Trimming cost V 4 bases and J 10 bases, with 17 bases left between them. This CDR3 is built from 13 residues. From germline, CDR1 is SGHRS and CDR2 YFSETQ. The CDR3 region has the DNA TGCGCCAGCAGCAACAGTAGAGAGTTTCCCTACACCTTC. Its translation is CASSNSREFPYTF.

CDR3 in DNA: TGTGCCAGCAGCCCAGAGGTCCGGTCTGGGGCCAACGTCCTGACTTTC. Translation: CASSPEVRSGANVLTF. The chain has TRBV6-6 and TRBJ2-6; no clear D gene. This CDR3 is 16 amino acids long. Trimming shortened V by 6 bases and J by 1 base, and 13 bases separated the two germline ends. CDR1 and CDR2 from the germline V gene are MNHNY and SVGAGI (reference sequence).

The J gene is TRBJ1-5, the V gene TRBV4-3, with unresolved D. Trimming pared 0 bases from V and 6 bases from J, leaving 18 bases between. The CDR3 runs 17 residues. Germline V CDR1 and CDR2: LGHNA, YSLEER. This CDR3 reads CASSQDLGFGVFQPQHF. CDR3 coding DNA: TGCGCCAGCAGCCAAGATCTAGGTTTCGGGGTATTTCAGCCCCAGCATTTT.

About this clone: At one end, the junction sequence differs from germline, possibly due to a read error. The rearrangement joins TRBV7-7 to TRBJ1-1, with D possibly being TRBD1 (5 bases). Germline V gene sequence: CDR1 SSHAT, CDR2 FNYEAQ (reference sequence). The CDR3 totals 13 residues. The CDR3 DNA follows: TGTGCTAGCAGCCAGGGTAGGGGCACTGAAGCTTTCTTT. Translated: CASSQGRGTEAFF.

V gene TRBV4-2 combines with J gene TRBJ1-2; D is ambiguous. This CDR3 is built from 15 residues. The V and J ends lost 1 base and 4 bases respectively, with 13 bases between them. The germline CDR1 and CDR2 sequences are LGHNA and YNFKEQ. Written as DNA, the CDR3 is TGTGCCAGCAGCCAAGGGCAGGAGGATAGCTATGGCTACACCTTC. This sequence encodes CASSQGQEDSYGYTF.

The chain couples TRBV14 to TRBJ2-7; TRBD2 matches 8 bases. The V gene's germline CDR1 is SGHDN and CDR2 FVKESK. The V and J ends lost 1 base and 0 bases, in that order; junction bases with no gene match: 2. CDR3 length: 15 amino acids. DNA for the CDR3: TGTGCCAGCAGCCAAGGACTAGCGAGCTCCTACGAGCAGTACTTC. Its protein product is CASSQGLASSYEQYF.

The gene calls are TRBV7-2 and TRBJ1-6, with TRBD1 matching over 11 bases. Germline trimming cut 1 base from V and 11 bases from J; bases unmatched to any gene: 7. CDR1 and CDR2 (germline): SGHTA, FQGNSA. The CDR3 has 16 amino acids. The CDR3 DNA is TGTGCCAGCAGCTTAGTATTTGGGACAGGGGGAGCACCCCTCCACTTT. This encodes CASSLVFGTGGAPLHF.

This clone came up a few times. The chain couples TRBV2 to TRBJ2-7, with TRBD1 as a possible D gene (6 bases). This CDR3 is 16 amino acids long. Trimming removed 10 bases from V and 2 bases from J, with 24 bases in between. In germline, CDR1 is SNHLY, CDR2 FYNNEI. The chain's CDR3 is CAIPRERTGTTYEQYF. CDR3 DNA: TGTGCCATCCCGCGAGAGCGAACCGGGACAACCTACGAGCAGTACTTC.

V is TRBV5-6 and J is TRBJ2-7, with 9 nucleotides matching TRBD1. Looked up from germline, CDR1 is SGHDT and CDR2 is YYEEEE. This CDR3 is built from 15 residues. The junction had 8 bases not matched to a gene; V was cut back by 4 bases and J by 3 bases. CDR3 DNA sequence: TGTGCCAGCAGCCCAGGACAGGGGAGCGGCTACGAGCAGTACTTC. This sequence encodes CASSPGQGSGYEQYF.

As DNA, the CDR3 is TGCGCCAGCAGCCAAGAATTCGCAGGGGGCCCAGATACGCAGTATTTT. Protein sequence: CASSQEFAGGPDTQYF. The chain carries TRBV4-3 and TRBJ2-3, with 8 bases aligning to TRBD1. The length of the CDR3 is 16 residues. From germline, CDR1 is LGHNA and CDR2 YSLEER. The junction had 6 bases not matched to a gene; V was cut back by 0 bases and J by 4 bases.

J is TRBJ2-7 and V is TRBV18; D might be TRBD2 (5 bases). Trimming removed 3 bases at V and 6 bases at J, with 12 bases between. The CDR3 is made up of 13 amino acids. Germline CDR1 is KGHSH and CDR2 is LQKENI. As DNA, the CDR3 is TGTGCCAGCTCACCCCGCACTAGTTTCGAGCAGTACTTC. This translates into CASSPRTSFEQYF.

The gene calls are TRBV28 and TRBJ2-2; a weak D match, TRBD1 (6 bases). V was pared by 5 bases and J by 4 bases, with 11 bases between. The CDR3 length is 14 residues. Germline CDR1 reads MDHEN; CDR2 reads SYDVKM. The CDR3 region is CASSPLGATGELFF. In nucleotides, the CDR3 is TGTGCCAGCAGTCCCTTGGGGGCCACCGGGGAGCTGTTTTTT. The variable domain in full, completed from reference TRBV28 and TRBJ2-2, reads DVKVTQSSRYLVKRTGEKVFLECVQDMDHENMFWYRQDPGLGLRLIYFSYDVKMKEKGDIPEGYSVSREKKERFSLILESASTNQTSMYLCASSPLGATGELFFGEGSRLTVL.

V is TRBV28 and J is TRBJ1-5; 10 bases are shared with TRBD1. The junction had 11 bases not matched to a gene; V was cut back by 6 bases and J by 0 bases. Per germline, CDR1 MDHEN and CDR2 SYDVKM. This CDR3 comprises 18 residues. In DNA form, the CDR3 reads TGTGCCAGCAGCCTCTCCGGGACAGGGGAATATAGCAATCAGCCCCAGCATTTT. As protein: CASSLSGTGEYSNQPQHF.

The V call is TRBV5-3, the J call TRBJ1-4; D is possibly TRBD1 (6 bases). TRBV5-3 is noted as an ORF with a role that remains uncertain. The CDR3 covers 17 residues. V was pared by 4 bases and J by 3 bases, with 19 bases between. CDR3 residues: CARSMAIQGHPNEKLFF. Written as DNA, the CDR3 is TGTGCCAGAAGCATGGCCATACAGGGTCATCCTAATGAAAAACTGTTTTTT.

This clone came up once. This chain connects TRBV4-2 to TRBJ2-3; 9 bases agree with TRBD2. The V gene end was trimmed by 2 bases and the J gene end by 1 base; junction bases not matched to a gene: 4. The CDR3 has 16 amino acids. Looked up from germline, CDR1 is LGHNA and CDR2 is YNFKEQ. CDR3 in amino acids: CASSQSPSGGTDTQYF. The CDR3 nucleotides read TGTGCCAGCAGCCAATCTCCTAGCGGGGGCACAGATACGCAGTATTTT.

The chain uses TRBV6-1 and TRBJ1-1, with 9 bases identical to TRBD1. CDR3 length: 16 residues. From germline, CDR1 is MNHNS and CDR2 SASEGT. V lost 4 bases and J lost 0; bases outside the gene matches: 6. The CDR3 DNA sequence: TGTGCCAGCAGTGGACACAGGGGGCTGGTGAACACTGAAGCTTTCTTT. It is translated as CASSGHRGLVNTEAFF.

This clone has a handful of counts. The chain employs TRBV10-3 and TRBJ1-3; D may be TRBD1 (6 bases). This CDR3 region has 17 residues. Trimming left V 4 bases short and J 0 bases short, with 16 bases between. CDR1 is ENHRY, CDR2 SYGVKD, per germline. This CDR3 reads CAISGGQGPISGNTIYF. In DNA form, the CDR3 reads TGTGCCATCAGTGGAGGGCAGGGGCCAATCTCTGGAAACACCATATATTTT.